This T cell receptor (beta chain) was identified during a study of T cells in Graves' hyperthyroidism and ophthalmopathy. With 1 base clipped from V and 5 bases from J, the junction kept 9 bases outside the gene matches. The CDR3 runs to 17 residues. Study observations and caveats: Among thyroid clonotypes expanded above 0.001, most also appeared in blood.

Researchers amplified the TCR beta CDR3 regions from RNA transcripts. HTBI primers were the set used in a first-round RT-PCR of the TCR CDR3. MiXCR, run by TCRdb on the multiplex PCR reads, gives a single entry per CDR3 protein. Of a few hundred thousand distinct CDR3 sequences in the sample, approximately 44% were seen once. A note on this clonotype: Its target is not known.

The chain is built from TRBV12-3 or TRBV12-4 and TRBJ2-7, with 12 bases matching TRBD2. Sample: peripheral blood or thyroid tissue (not recorded which). This sequence was found in a woman between 18 and 29 years old with Graves' hyperthyroidism. CDR3 region: CASSLVRGGLAGNEQYF. CDR3 DNA sequence: TGTGCCAGCAGTTTAGTAAGGGGCGGACTAGCGGGAAACGAGCAGTACTTC.